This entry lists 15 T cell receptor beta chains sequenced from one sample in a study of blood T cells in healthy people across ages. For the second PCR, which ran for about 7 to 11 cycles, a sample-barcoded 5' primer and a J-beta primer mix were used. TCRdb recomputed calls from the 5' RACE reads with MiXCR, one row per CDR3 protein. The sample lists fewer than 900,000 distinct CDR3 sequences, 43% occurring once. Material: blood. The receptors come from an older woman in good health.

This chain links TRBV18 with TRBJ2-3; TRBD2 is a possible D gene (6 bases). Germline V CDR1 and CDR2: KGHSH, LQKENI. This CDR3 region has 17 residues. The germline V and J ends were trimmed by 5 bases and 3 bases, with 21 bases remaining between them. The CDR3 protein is CASSSLSGRMGTDTQYF. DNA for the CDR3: TGTGCCAGCTCATCTTTAAGCGGGCGGATGGGAACAGATACGCAGTATTTT.

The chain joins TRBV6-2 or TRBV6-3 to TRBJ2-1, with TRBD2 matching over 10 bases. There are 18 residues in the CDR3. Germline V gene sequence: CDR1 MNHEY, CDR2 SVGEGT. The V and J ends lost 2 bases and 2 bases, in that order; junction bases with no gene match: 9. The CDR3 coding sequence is TGTGCCAGCAGTTACGGGCTAGCGGGAGTTAGGGCCTACAATGAGCAGTTCTTC. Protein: CASSYGLAGVRAYNEQFF.

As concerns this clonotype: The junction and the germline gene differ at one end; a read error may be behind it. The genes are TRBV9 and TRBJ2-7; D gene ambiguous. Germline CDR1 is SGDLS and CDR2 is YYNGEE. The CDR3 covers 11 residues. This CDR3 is CASSSQYERYF. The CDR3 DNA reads TGTGCCAGCAGCTCTCAATATGAGCGGTACTTC. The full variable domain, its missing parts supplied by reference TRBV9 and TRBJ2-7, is DSGVTQTPKHLITATGQRVTLRCSPRSGDLSVYWYQQSLDQGLQFLIQYYNGEERAKGNILERFSAQQFPDLHSELNLSSLELGDSALYFCASSSQYERYFGPGTRLTVT.

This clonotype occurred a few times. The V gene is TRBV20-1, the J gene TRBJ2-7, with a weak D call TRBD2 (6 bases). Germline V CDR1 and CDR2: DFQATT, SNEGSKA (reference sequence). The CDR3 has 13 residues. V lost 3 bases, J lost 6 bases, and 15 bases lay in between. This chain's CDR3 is CSARRTMVGEQYF. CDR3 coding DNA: TGCAGTGCTAGGCGGACTATGGTCGGCGAGCAGTACTTC.

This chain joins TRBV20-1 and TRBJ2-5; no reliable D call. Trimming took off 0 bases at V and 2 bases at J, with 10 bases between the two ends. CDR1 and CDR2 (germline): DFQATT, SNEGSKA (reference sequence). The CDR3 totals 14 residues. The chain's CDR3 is CSARDLALQETQYF. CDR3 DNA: TGCAGTGCTAGAGATCTGGCACTTCAAGAGACCCAGTACTTC.

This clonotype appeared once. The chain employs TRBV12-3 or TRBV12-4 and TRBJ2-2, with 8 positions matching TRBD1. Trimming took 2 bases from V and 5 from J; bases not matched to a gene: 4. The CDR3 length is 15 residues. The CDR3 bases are TGTGCCAGCAGTTTACAGGGGGCGCAAACCGGGGAGCTGTTTTTT. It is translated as CASSLQGAQTGELFF.

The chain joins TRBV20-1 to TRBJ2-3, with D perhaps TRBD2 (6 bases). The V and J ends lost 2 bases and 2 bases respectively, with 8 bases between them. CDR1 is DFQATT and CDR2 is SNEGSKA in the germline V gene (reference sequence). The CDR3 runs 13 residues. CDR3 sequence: CSARRRDTDTQYF. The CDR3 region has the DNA TGCAGTGCTAGACGGAGGGACACAGATACGCAGTATTTT.

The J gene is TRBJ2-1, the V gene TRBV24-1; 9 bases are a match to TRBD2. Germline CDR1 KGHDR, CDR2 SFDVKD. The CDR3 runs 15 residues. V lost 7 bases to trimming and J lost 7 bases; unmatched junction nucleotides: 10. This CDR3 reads CATSRPSGILNEQFF. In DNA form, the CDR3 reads TGTGCCACCAGCAGGCCTAGCGGGATTCTAAATGAGCAGTTCTTC.

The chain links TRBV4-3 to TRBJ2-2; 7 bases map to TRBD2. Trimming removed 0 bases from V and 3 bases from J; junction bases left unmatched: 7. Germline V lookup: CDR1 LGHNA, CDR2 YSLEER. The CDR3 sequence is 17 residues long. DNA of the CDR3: TGCGCCAGCAGCCAAGATGTGGGGGGACTACACACCGGGGAGCTGTTTTTT. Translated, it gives CASSQDVGGLHTGELFF.

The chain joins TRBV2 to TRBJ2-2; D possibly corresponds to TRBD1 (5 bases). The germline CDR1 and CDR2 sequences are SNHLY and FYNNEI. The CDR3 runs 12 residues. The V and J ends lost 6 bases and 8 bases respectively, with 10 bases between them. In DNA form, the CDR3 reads TGTGCCAGCAGGTCCCAGGGTGGGGAGCTGTTTTTT. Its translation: CASRSQGGELFF.

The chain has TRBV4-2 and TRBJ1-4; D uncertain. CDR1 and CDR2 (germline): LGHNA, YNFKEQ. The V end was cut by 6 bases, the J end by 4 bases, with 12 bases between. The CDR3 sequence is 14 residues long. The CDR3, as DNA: TGTGCCAGCAGTGAGGACGGCTATAATGAAAAACTGTTTTTT. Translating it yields CASSEDGYNEKLFF.

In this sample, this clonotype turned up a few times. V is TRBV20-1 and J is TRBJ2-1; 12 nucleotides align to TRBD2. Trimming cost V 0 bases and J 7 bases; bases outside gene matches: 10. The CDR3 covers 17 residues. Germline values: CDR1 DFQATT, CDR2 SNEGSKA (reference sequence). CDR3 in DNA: TGCAGTGCTAGAGAGCGGGCTAGCGGGAGGGCCGGGAATGAGCAGTTCTTC. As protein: CSARERASGRAGNEQFF.

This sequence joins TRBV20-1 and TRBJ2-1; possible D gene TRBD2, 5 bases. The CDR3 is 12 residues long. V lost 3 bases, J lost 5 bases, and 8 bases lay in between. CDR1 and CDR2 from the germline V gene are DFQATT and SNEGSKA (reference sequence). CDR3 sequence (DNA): TGCAGTGCTAGCGGGATAAACAATGAGCAGTTCTTC. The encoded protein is CSASGINNEQFF.

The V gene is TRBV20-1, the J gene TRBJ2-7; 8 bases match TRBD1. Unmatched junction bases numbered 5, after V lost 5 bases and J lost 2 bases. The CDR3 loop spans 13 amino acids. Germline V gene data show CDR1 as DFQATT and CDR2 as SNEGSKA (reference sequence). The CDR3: CSAGGTGTYEQYF. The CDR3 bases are TGCAGTGCTGGGGGGACAGGAACCTACGAGCAGTACTTC.

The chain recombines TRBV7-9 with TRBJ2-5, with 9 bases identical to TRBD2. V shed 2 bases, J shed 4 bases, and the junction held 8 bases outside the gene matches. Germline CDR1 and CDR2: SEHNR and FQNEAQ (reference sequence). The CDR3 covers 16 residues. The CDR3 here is CASSLLRGGSGETQYF. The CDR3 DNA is TGTGCCAGCAGCTTACTGCGGGGGGGTTCGGGAGAGACCCAGTACTTC.